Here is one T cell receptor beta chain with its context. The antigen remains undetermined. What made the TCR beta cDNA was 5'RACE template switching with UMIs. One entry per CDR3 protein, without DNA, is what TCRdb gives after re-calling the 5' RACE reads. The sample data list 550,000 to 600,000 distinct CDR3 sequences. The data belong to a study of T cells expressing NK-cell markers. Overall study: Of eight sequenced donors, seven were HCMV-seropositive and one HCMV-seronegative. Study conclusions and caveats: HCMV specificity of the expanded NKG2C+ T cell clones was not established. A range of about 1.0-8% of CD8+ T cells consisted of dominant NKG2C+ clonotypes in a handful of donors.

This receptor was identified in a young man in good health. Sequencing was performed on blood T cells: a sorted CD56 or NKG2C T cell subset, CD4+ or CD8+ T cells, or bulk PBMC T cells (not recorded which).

The chain's CDR3 is CASSQTLAVSYEQYF. The J gene is TRBJ2-7, the V gene TRBV5-1; the TCRdb call, TRBD2, lacks DNA for checking. Looked up from germline, CDR1 is SGHRS and CDR2 is YFSETQ. This CDR3 has 15 residues. The variable domain in full, with the rest retrieved from reference TRBV5-1 and TRBJ2-7, is KAGVTQTPRYLIKTRGQQVTLSCSPISGHRSVSWYQQTPGQGLQFLFEYFSETQRNKGNFPGRFSGRQFSNSRSEMNVSTLELGDSALYLCASSQTLAVSYEQYFGPGTRLTVT.